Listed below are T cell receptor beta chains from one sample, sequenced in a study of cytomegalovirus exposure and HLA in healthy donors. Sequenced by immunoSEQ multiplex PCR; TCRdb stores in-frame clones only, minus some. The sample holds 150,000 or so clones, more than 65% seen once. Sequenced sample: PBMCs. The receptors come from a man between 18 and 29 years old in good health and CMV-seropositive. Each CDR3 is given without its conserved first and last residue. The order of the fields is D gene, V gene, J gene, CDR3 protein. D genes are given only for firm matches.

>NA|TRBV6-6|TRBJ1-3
ASSYPGQRNTIY
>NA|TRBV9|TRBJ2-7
ASSVDPGLTYEQY
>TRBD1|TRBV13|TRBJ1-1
ASSLEQGPGTEAF
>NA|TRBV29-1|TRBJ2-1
SAGEPYNEQF
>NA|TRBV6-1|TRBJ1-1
ASSVGGGAEAF
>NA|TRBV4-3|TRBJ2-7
ASSQDRGWERGTEGPEQY
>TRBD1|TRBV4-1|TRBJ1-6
ASSPRTGNSPLH
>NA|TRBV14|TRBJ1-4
ASSHRGGGVREKLF
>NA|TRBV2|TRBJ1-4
ASVRQPPSTNEKLF
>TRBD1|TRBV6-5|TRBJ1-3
ASSRTGGSGNTIY
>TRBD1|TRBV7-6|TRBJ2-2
ASSLGRTGTRYTGELF
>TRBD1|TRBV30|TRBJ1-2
AWSGDRGYYGYT
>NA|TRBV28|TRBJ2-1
ASSLNGLGEQF
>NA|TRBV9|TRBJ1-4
ASSGGQYTNEKLF
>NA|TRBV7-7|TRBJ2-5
ASSKLVGAQETQY
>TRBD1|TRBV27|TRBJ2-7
ASRGTGRHEQY
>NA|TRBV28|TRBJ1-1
ASSSTGTEAF
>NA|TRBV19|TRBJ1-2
ASTRDGYGYT
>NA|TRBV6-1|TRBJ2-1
ASRMAEAAEQF
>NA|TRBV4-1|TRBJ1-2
ASSPFGRQMSGYT
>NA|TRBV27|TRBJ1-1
ASSLSADHEAF
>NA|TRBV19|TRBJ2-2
ASSRGQEAIGNTGELF
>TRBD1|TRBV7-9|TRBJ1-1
ASSLAQGRSGGRTEAF
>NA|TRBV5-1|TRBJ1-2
ASSLSYTGYGYT
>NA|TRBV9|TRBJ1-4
ASSVGPGGGEKLF
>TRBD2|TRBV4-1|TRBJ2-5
ASSQDARGGSETQY
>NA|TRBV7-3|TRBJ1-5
ASTSQPQH
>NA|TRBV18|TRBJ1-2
ASSPTGDGYT
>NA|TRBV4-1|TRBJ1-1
ASSPTGQWLTEAF
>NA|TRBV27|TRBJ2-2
ASQSGFNTGELF
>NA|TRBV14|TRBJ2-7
ASSQEELQGAYEQY
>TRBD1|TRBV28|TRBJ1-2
ASSFNRGQNGGYT
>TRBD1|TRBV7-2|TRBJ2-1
ASSHRDRSNNEQF
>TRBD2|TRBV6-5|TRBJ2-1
ASSERETNEQF
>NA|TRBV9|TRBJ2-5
ASSVSSRQTQY
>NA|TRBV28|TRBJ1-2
ASSSWGDGYT
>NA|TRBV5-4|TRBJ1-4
ASTDKPNEKLF
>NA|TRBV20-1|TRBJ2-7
SARSNYEQY
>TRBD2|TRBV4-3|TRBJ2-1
ASSQSSGRANEQF
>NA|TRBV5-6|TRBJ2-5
ASSFSVETQY
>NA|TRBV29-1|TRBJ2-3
SALGNRNTQY
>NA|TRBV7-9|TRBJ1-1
ASSSRGTEAF
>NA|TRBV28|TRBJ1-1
ASSLLSSRDSTEAF
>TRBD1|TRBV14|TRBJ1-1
ASSLSRGSEAF
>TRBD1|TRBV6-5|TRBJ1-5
ASGSGTGVQPQH
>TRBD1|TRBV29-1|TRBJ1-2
SAPDRPNYGYT
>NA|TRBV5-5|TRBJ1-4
ASSLYATTNEKLF
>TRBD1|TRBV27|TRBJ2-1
ASSLDGTGSYNEQF
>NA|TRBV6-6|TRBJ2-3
ASSYSRGFTDTQY
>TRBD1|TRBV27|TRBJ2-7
ASSSPTGPSYEQY
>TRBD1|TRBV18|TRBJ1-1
ASSLGQEMNTEAF
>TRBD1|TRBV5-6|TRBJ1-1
ASSSQGRREAF
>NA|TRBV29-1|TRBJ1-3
SAGEGNTIY
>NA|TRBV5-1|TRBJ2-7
ASSSQASSYEQY
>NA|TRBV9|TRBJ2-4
ASSPTALAKNIQY
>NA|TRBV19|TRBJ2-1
ASSSGWGPLYNEQF
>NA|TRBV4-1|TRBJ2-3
ASSQVIVGGPSPDTQY
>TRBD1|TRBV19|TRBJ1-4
ASKYLATGYEKLF
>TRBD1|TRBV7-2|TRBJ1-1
ASSSQGNWGNTEAF